The 6 T cell receptor beta chains below all came from one sample that was sequenced in a study of blood T cells in healthy people across ages. The second PCR ran roughly 7 to 12 cycles with a sample-barcoded 5' primer and J-beta primers. One entry per CDR3 protein results from TCRdb running MiXCR on the 5' RACE reads. There are fewer than 2 million distinct CDR3 sequences in the sample; about two fifths occur only once, and 23% lies in the top ten. The specimen sequenced was blood. These receptors were collected from a human donor in good health.

This CDR3 reads CSARDLRTGGFGANVLTF. CDR3 nucleotide sequence: TGCAGTGCTAGAGATCTTAGGACAGGGGGCTTTGGGGCCAACGTCCTGACTTTC. This rearrangement joins TRBV20-1 to TRBJ2-6, with 11 positions matching TRBD1. CDR1 is DFQATT, CDR2 SNEGSKA, per germline (reference sequence). The CDR3 contains 18 residues. V gave up 0 bases and J gave up 3 bases; unmatched junction bases: 7.

This chain connects TRBV6-6 to TRBJ2-5; D is undetermined. The CDR3 is 14 residues long. The V gene's germline CDR1 is MNHNY and CDR2 SVGAGI (reference sequence). Deletions cut 5 bases from V and 1 base from J, with 11 bases between. CDR3 sequence: CASSQLRVQETQYF. Written as DNA, the CDR3 is TGTGCCAGCAGTCAGCTCCGCGTCCAAGAGACCCAGTACTTC.

The CDR3 nucleotides are TGCGCCAGCCAGCCCGTTCCGAACACTGAAGCTTTCTTT. It specifies CASQPVPNTEAFF. The chain combines TRBV5-1 with TRBJ1-1; D not certain. Trimming shortened V by 7 bases and J by 1 base, and 11 bases separated the two germline ends. This CDR3 contains 13 residues. The germline V gene has CDR1 SGHRS and CDR2 YFSETQ.

The chain carries TRBV12-3 or TRBV12-4 and TRBJ2-7; D is perhaps TRBD2 (6 bases). The CDR3 is 18 residues long. V was trimmed by 6 bases and J by 1 base, leaving 25 bases between them. This chain's CDR3 is CASSNGGLPSFPSYEQYF. DNA of the CDR3: TGTGCCAGCAGCAACGGGGGACTTCCGTCGTTCCCTTCCTACGAGCAGTACTTC.

The count of this clonotype is one. This chain connects TRBV4-1 to TRBJ2-1, with D tentatively TRBD1 or TRBD2 (6 bases each). V dropped 0 bases and J dropped 4 bases, with 16 bases sitting between them. Germline V gives CDR1 MGHRA, CDR2 YSYEKL. The CDR3 loop spans 17 amino acids. The CDR3 reads CASSQDRLRGGYNEQFF. As DNA, the CDR3 is TGCGCCAGCAGCCAAGACCGGCTGAGAGGGGGGTACAATGAGCAGTTCTTC.

The chain joins TRBV4-2 to TRBJ2-4; 8 bases agree with TRBD2. The J call may be wrong; the DNA end is better matched by TRBJ2-5. Germline loops: CDR1 LGHNA, CDR2 YNFKEQ. The CDR3 has 17 amino acids. The CDR3 DNA is TGTGCCAGCAGCCGGACCCAGACGAGCGGGGGCGAAGAGACCCAGTACTTC. Residues: CASSRTQTSGGEETQYF.